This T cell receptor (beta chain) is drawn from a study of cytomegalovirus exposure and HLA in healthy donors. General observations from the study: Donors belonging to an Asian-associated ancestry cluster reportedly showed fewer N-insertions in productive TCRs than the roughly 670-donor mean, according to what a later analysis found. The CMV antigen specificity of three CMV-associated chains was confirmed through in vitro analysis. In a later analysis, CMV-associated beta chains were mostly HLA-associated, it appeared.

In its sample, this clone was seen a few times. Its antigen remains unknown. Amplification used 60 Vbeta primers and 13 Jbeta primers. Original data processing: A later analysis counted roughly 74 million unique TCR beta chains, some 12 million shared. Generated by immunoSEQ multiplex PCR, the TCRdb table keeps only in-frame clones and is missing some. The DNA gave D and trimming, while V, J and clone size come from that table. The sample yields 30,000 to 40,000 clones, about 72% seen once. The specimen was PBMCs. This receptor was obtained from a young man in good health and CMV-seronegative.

CDR3 DNA sequence: TGTGCCAGCAGCCTCAGGACAGGGGCACCCAATCAGCCCCAGCATTTT. It translates to CASSLRTGAPNQPQHF. This sequence joins TRBV28 and TRBJ1-5; the match to TRBD1 covers 9 bases. This CDR3 comprises 16 residues. V lost 6 bases to trimming and J lost 3 bases; unmatched junction nucleotides: 9. Germline loops: CDR1 MDHEN, CDR2 SYDVKM.